Shown below are 30 T cell receptor beta chains from a single sample sequenced in a study of siplizumab effects on memory and regulatory T cells. TCRdb's table, derived via immunoSEQ multiplex PCR, lists solely in-frame clones and lacks some. The sample has fewer than 100,000 clones, around 94% seen once. Sequencing was carried out using non-Treg CD4+ T cells sorted from blood. The receptors originated from a human donor in good health.

The rearrangement joins TRBV6-5 to TRBJ1-5; TRBD1 aligns across 9 bases. The CDR3 contains 13 residues. The V gene's germline CDR1 is MNHEY and CDR2 SVGAGI. Trimming at V came to 5 bases and at J to 6 bases, leaving 2 bases not matched to a gene. The CDR3 nucleotides read TGTGCCAGCAGTCGACAGGGGGGTCAGCCCCAGCATTTT. It yields the protein CASSRQGGQPQHF.

The chain recombines TRBV4-1 with TRBJ2-5; TRBD2 matches 9 bases. V lost 7 bases, J lost 3 bases, and 6 bases stayed unmatched. Germline CDR1 is MGHRA and CDR2 is YSYEKL. This CDR3 region has 14 residues. CDR3 in DNA: TGCGCCAGCAAACCTCGACTAGCGGAAGAGACCCAGTACTTC. Amino acid sequence: CASKPRLAEETQYF.

This clone was detected only once. V is TRBV18 and J is TRBJ2-1; no firm D call. Germline CDR1 is KGHSH and CDR2 is LQKENI. Trimming removed 10 bases at V and 4 bases at J, with 8 bases between. The CDR3 is 11 residues long. The chain's CDR3 is CATLYYNEQFF. The CDR3 DNA reads as TGTGCCACCCTGTATTACAATGAGCAGTTCTTC.

CDR3 coding DNA: TGCAGCGTTGGGGAGACAGGGACTAACTATGGCTACACCTTC. Amino acids: CSVGETGTNYGYTF. The gene calls are TRBV29-1 and TRBJ1-2; 7 bases are a match to TRBD1. V trimming: 4 bases; J trimming: 0 bases; junction bases outside the gene matches: 5. The CDR3 sequence is 14 residues long. Germline V gene sequence: CDR1 SQVTM, CDR2 ANQGSEA.

The rearrangement links TRBV18 to TRBJ1-1; the D is unclear. With 3 bases removed from V and 4 bases from J, the gap between germline ends came to 9 bases. The V gene's germline CDR1 is KGHSH and CDR2 LQKENI. The CDR3 runs 13 residues. The CDR3 coding sequence is TGTGCCAGCTCACCCAAGGGATCCACTGAAGCTTTCTTT. This codes for CASSPKGSTEAFF.

The chain recombines TRBV5-1 with TRBJ1-1; D not resolved. CDR1 and CDR2 (germline): SGHRS, YFSETQ. This CDR3 has 14 amino acids. V dropped 0 bases and J dropped 1 base, with 7 bases sitting between them. CDR3: CASSLGRTNTEAFF. The CDR3 region has the DNA TGCGCCAGCAGCTTGGGTCGGACGAACACTGAAGCTTTCTTT. The whole variable domain, remainder taken from reference TRBV5-1 and TRBJ1-1, is KAGVTQTPRYLIKTRGQQVTLSCSPISGHRSVSWYQQTPGQGLQFLFEYFSETQRNKGNFPGRFSGRQFSNSRSEMNVSTLELGDSALYLCASSLGRTNTEAFFGQGTRLTVV.

The rearrangement joins TRBV5-1 to TRBJ2-7; the D is unclear. The CDR3 totals 14 residues. Germline V CDR1 and CDR2: SGHRS, YFSETQ. Trimming removed 4 bases at V and 4 bases at J, with 15 bases between. The CDR3 loop is CASSPTVMGYEQYF. The CDR3 region has the DNA TGCGCCAGCAGCCCAACTGTGATGGGGTACGAGCAGTACTTC.

The CDR3 reads CASRKEGGYGYTF. For the CDR3, the DNA is TGTGCCAGCAGGAAAGAAGGGGGCTATGGCTACACCTTC. This chain joins TRBV4-2 and TRBJ1-2; D is possibly TRBD1 (6 bases). The V gene lost 6 bases and the J gene lost 4 bases, with 12 bases spanning the gap. This CDR3 comprises 13 residues. From germline, CDR1 is LGHNA and CDR2 YNFKEQ.

The V gene is TRBV11-2, the J gene TRBJ2-3, with 8 bases lining up with TRBD1. V gave up 1 base and J gave up 6 bases; unmatched junction bases: 6. Germline CDR1 reads SGHAT; CDR2 reads FQNNGV. The CDR3 sequence is 15 residues long. CDR3 protein: CASSLGVRGRDTQYF. In DNA form, the CDR3 reads TGTGCCAGCAGCTTAGGGGTCAGGGGGCGGGATACGCAGTATTTT.

This clone was seen only a few times. The J gene is TRBJ1-2, the V gene TRBV5-4; D is unclear. V dropped 4 bases and J dropped 3 bases, with 10 bases sitting between them. CDR3 length equals 13 residues. Germline assignment: CDR1 SGHNT and CDR2 YYREEE (reference sequence). CDR3 residues: CASSRPDDYGYTF. The CDR3 DNA reads as TGTGCCAGCAGCCGCCCCGACGACTATGGCTACACCTTC. The whole variable domain, filled in from reference TRBV5-4 and TRBJ1-2, reads ETGVTQSPTHLIKTRGQQVTLRCSSQSGHNTVSWYQQALGQGPQFIFQYYREEENGRGNFPPRFSGLQFPNYSSELNVNALELDDSALYLCASSRPDDYGYTFGSGTRLTVV.

V and J are TRBV28 and TRBJ1-2; 8 positions agree with TRBD1. The germline V gene encodes CDR1 MDHEN and CDR2 SYDVKM. The CDR3 sequence is 14 residues long. V lost 2 bases and J lost 7; bases outside the gene matches: 6. The CDR3 here is CASSLMTGEGGYTF. The DNA for the CDR3 is TGTGCCAGCAGTTTAATGACAGGGGAGGGTGGCTACACCTTC.

This chain connects TRBV11-2 to TRBJ1-6, with 9 bases aligning to TRBD1. The CDR3 runs 15 residues. CDR1 and CDR2 (germline): SGHAT, FQNNGV. Trimming at V came to 6 bases and at J to 10 bases, leaving 10 bases not matched to a gene. The chain's CDR3 is CASRRPGQGLSPLHF. The CDR3 DNA follows: TGTGCCAGCAGGCGACCGGGACAGGGTTTGTCACCCCTCCACTTT.

The rearrangement uses TRBV7-2 and TRBJ2-1; 8 positions match TRBD2. The germline V gene has CDR1 SGHTA and CDR2 FQGNSA. This CDR3 has 15 residues. The V and J ends lost 2 bases and 2 bases, in that order; junction bases with no gene match: 2. CDR3 nucleotides: TGTGCCAGCAGCTTAAATAGCGGGACCTACAATGAGCAGTTCTTC. Amino acids: CASSLNSGTYNEQFF.

The chain joins TRBV5-1 to TRBJ2-3; D is ambiguous. Germline values: CDR1 SGHRS, CDR2 YFSETQ. The CDR3 is made up of 16 amino acids. Deletions cut 1 base from V and 2 bases from J, with 14 bases between. CDR3 protein: CASSLRAPPDTDTQYF. The CDR3 DNA follows: TGCGCCAGCAGCTTGAGGGCCCCGCCCGACACAGATACGCAGTATTTT.

The chain has TRBV5-1 and TRBJ2-1; 10 bases align to TRBD2. V lost 4 bases and J lost 7; bases outside the gene matches: 11. The germline CDR1 and CDR2 sequences are SGHRS and YFSETQ. The CDR3 is 16 residues long. CDR3 sequence (DNA): TGCGCCAGCAGCATCCTAGCGGGGGCGATGGGAAATGAGCAGTTCTTC. Its translation: CASSILAGAMGNEQFF.

The chain recombines TRBV19 with TRBJ2-7; D perhaps matches TRBD2 (6 bases). The CDR3 consists of 12 residues. The germline CDR1 and CDR2 sequences are LNHDA and SQIVND (reference sequence). V was cut by 5 bases and J by 5 bases, with 10 bases left in between. The CDR3 region has the DNA TGTGCCAGTAGTGGCGGGGTGAACGAGCAGTACTTC. Protein product: CASSGGVNEQYF.

V gene TRBV12-5 combines with J gene TRBJ2-1, with 9 bases aligning to TRBD2. Germline trimming cut 4 bases from V and 6 bases from J; bases unmatched to any gene: 7. The germline CDR1 and CDR2 sequences are LGHNT and FRNRAP. This CDR3 spans 15 amino acids. The CDR3 spells CASGSGLAEGNEQFF. The CDR3 DNA is TGTGCTAGTGGTTCGGGACTAGCCGAGGGCAATGAGCAGTTCTTC.

V usage is TRBV2 and J usage is TRBJ1-3; no reliable D call. Deletions cut 5 bases from V and 0 bases from J, with 11 bases between. The CDR3 extends over 15 amino acids. Germline V CDR1 and CDR2: SNHLY, FYNNEI. The DNA of the CDR3 is TGTGCCAGCAGTAGGGAAAGCCTCTCTGGAAACACCATATATTTT. This sequence encodes CASSRESLSGNTIYF.

J is TRBJ2-5 and V is TRBV11-1, with D uncertain. V was clipped by 6 bases and J by 1 base, with 6 bases between them. This CDR3 spans 12 amino acids. The germline V gene encodes CDR1 SGHAT and CDR2 FQDESV (reference sequence). The CDR3 region is CASSRAQETQYF. CDR3 nucleotide sequence: TGTGCCAGCAGTAGGGCCCAAGAGACCCAGTACTTC.

In DNA, the CDR3 is TGTGCCAGCAGCGTAGGGCGGACAGGGGGGAATGAAAAACTGTTTTTT. Translating gives CASSVGRTGGNEKLFF. J is TRBJ1-4 and V is TRBV9; 10 nucleotides agree with TRBD1. Germline assignment: CDR1 SGDLS and CDR2 YYNGEE. After removal of 0 bases from V and 5 bases from J, the junction contained 4 bases not matched to a gene. The CDR3 sequence is 16 residues long.

This rearrangement joins TRBV19 to TRBJ2-7; TRBD1 is a possible D gene (5 bases). The CDR3 is 16 residues long. CDR1 and CDR2 from the germline V gene are LNHDA and SQIVND (reference sequence). V shed 6 bases and J shed 2 bases, with 20 bases lying between them. The CDR3 spells CASRDVGQTNTYEQYF. For the CDR3, the DNA is TGTGCCAGTAGGGACGTAGGACAAACGAATACCTACGAGCAGTACTTC. The full variable domain, in which reference TRBV19 and TRBJ2-7 provide the parts outside the CDR3, is DGGITQSPKYLFRKEGQNVTLSCEQNLNHDAMYWYRQDPGQGLRLIYYSQIVNDFQKGDIAEGYSVSREKKESFPLTVTSAQKNPTAFYLCASRDVGQTNTYEQYFGPGTRLTVT.

The chain recombines TRBV27 with TRBJ1-6; D gene ambiguous. V lost 5 bases and J lost 5, with 10 bases in between. CDR3 length: 14 residues. Germline CDR1 MNHEY, CDR2 SMNVEV (reference sequence). CDR3 nucleotides: TGTGCCAGCAGTAGAATGGGGAATAATTCACCCCTCCACTTT. As protein: CASSRMGNNSPLHF.

V and J are TRBV29-1 and TRBJ2-7; 11 bases align to TRBD1. The trim removed 4 bases at V and 5 bases at J, leaving 7 bases unmatched. The V gene's germline CDR1 is SQVTM and CDR2 ANQGSEA. CDR3 length: 14 residues. The CDR3 loop is CSVGTGTGGDEQYF. The CDR3 DNA is TGCAGCGTTGGAACCGGGACAGGGGGTGACGAGCAGTACTTC.

The V gene is TRBV27, the J gene TRBJ2-7; the D gene could be TRBD1 or TRBD2 (6 bases each). This CDR3 is 13 amino acids long. V lost 8 bases and J lost 7, with 18 bases in between. Looked up from germline, CDR1 is MNHEY and CDR2 is SMNVEV (reference sequence). As DNA, the CDR3 is TGTGCCAGCGCAGGAGGGGGACCTCAAGAGCAGTACTTC. It yields the protein CASAGGGPQEQYF.

The J gene is TRBJ1-4, the V gene TRBV7-9; perhaps TRBD1 as D (5 bases). Germline CDR1 reads SEHNR; CDR2 reads FQNEAQ (reference sequence). The length of the CDR3 is 14 residues. Trimming stripped 7 bases from V and 8 bases from J, with 17 bases between. CDR3: CASTRGAGREKLFF. The CDR3 DNA reads TGTGCCAGCACACGAGGGGCTGGGAGGGAAAAACTGTTTTTT.

The rearrangement uses TRBV13 and TRBJ2-5; TRBD1 is a possible D gene (6 bases). V was cut by 6 bases and J by 2 bases, with 13 bases left in between. The V gene's germline CDR1 is PRHDT and CDR2 FYEKMQ (reference sequence). The CDR3 runs 14 residues. CDR3 in amino acids: CASSYATGQETQYF. CDR3 nucleotides: TGTGCCAGCAGTTATGCGACAGGACAAGAGACCCAGTACTTC.

The chain joins TRBV14 to TRBJ1-4, with D hard to call. Germline CDR1 and CDR2: SGHDN and FVKESK. Trimming took 1 base from V and 10 from J, leaving 10 bases between them. This CDR3 region has 13 residues. CDR3 residues: CASSQAIESKLFF. The DNA for the CDR3 is TGTGCCAGCAGCCAAGCCATAGAGTCAAAACTGTTTTTT.

The rearrangement links TRBV7-9 to TRBJ1-1; 8 bases align to TRBD1. Trimming cost V 5 bases and J 1 base; bases outside gene matches: 3. The length of the CDR3 is 14 residues. CDR1 SEHNR and CDR2 FQNEAQ come from the germline V gene (reference sequence). CDR3 nucleotide sequence: TGTGCCAGCAGCCCCCAGGGGGCGAACACTGAAGCTTTCTTT. This encodes CASSPQGANTEAFF.

The chain employs TRBV28 and TRBJ2-5; 7 bases are shared with TRBD1. Germline V CDR1 and CDR2: MDHEN, SYDVKM. The V and J ends lost 4 bases and 4 bases, in that order; junction bases with no gene match: 18. The CDR3 spans 18 residues. The CDR3, as DNA: TGTGCCAGCAGTTCGCGTCGCGCCCGACAGGGAACAAGAGAGACCCAGTACTTC. Its translation: CASSSRRARQGTRETQYF. Drawing the rest from reference TRBV28 and TRBJ2-5, the complete variable domain is DVKVTQSSRYLVKRTGEKVFLECVQDMDHENMFWYRQDPGLGLRLIYFSYDVKMKEKGDIPEGYSVSREKKERFSLILESASTNQTSMYLCASSSRRARQGTRETQYFGPGTRLLVL.

This chain uses TRBV2 with TRBJ2-1; 12 bases are shared with TRBD1. Germline V gene data show CDR1 as SNHLY and CDR2 as FYNNEI. The CDR3 is 14 amino acids. V shed 8 bases and J 9 bases; nucleotides not matched to a gene: 8. CDR3 coding DNA: TGTGCCAGCGCGGGACAGGGGGCGGCGAGTGAGCAGTTCTTC. Translation gives CASAGQGAASEQFF.